This T cell receptor beta chain was recorded in a study of vaccination and CD4 T cells after COVID-19. Study details: Each enrolled participant received a two-dose regimen of either BNT162b2 or mRNA-1273 vaccine. Post-COVID draws followed diagnosis by a median around 95 days (range 35 to 161). The peptides that stimulated the cells were overlapping spike peptides from SARS-CoV-2, HCoV-NL63, HCoV-OC43 and HCoV-229E.

As for treatment: approximately nine-day PBMC culture with coronavirus spike peptide pools or control peptides (ViraFEST assay). ViraFEST used peptide pools to expand antigen-specific T cells before TCR sequencing. At the Johns Hopkins FTIC core, DNA taken from cultured CD4+ T cells was sequenced by way of the Oncomine TCR Beta short-read assay. TCRdb called the PCR reads again in MiXCR, with one record for every CDR3 protein. This table has 9,500 to 15,000 distinct CDR3 sequences, approximately 50% appearing once. A remark on this clonotype: Its antigen is undetermined.

The V end lost 4 bases, the J end lost 1 base, and 11 bases lay between the germline ends. The germline V gene has CDR1 LNHDA and CDR2 SQIVND (reference sequence). The CDR3 has 14 residues. Input material: CD4+ T cells from blood, cultured in vitro. The clonotype comes from a human donor who had recovered from COVID-19. This chain links TRBV19 with TRBJ2-7, with D unclear. In DNA, the CDR3 is TGTGCCAGTAGTAACTCTCTACAGTCCTACGAGCAGTACTTC. Its translation: CASSNSLQSYEQYF.